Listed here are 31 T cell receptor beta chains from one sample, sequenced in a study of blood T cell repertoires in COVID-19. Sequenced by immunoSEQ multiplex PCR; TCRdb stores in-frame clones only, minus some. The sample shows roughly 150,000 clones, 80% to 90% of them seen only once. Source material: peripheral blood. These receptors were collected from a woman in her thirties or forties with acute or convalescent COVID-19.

The CDR3 protein is CAWRDTGGVSYEQYF. Here the CDR3 DNA reads TGTGCCTGGAGAGATACAGGGGGGGTCTCCTACGAGCAGTACTTC. The chain is built from TRBV30 and TRBJ2-7; a possible D gene is TRBD1 (8 bases). The CDR3 covers 15 residues. Trimming took off 3 bases at V and 0 bases at J, with 15 bases between the two ends. Looked up from germline, CDR1 is GTSNPN and CDR2 is SVGIG (reference sequence). The full variable domain, completed using reference TRBV30 and TRBJ2-7, is SQTIHQWPATLVQPVGSPLSLECTVEGTSNPNLYWYRQAAGRGLQLLFYSVGIGQISSEVPQNLSASRPQDRQFILSSKKLLLSDSGFYLCAWRDTGGVSYEQYFGPGTRLTVT.

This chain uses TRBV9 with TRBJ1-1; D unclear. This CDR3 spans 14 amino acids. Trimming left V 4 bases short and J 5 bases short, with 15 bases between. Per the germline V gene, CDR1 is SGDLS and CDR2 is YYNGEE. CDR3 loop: CASSLLGSGTEAFF. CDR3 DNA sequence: TGTGCCAGCAGCCTCCTTGGGAGTGGAACTGAAGCTTTCTTT. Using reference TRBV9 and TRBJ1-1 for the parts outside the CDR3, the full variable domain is DSGVTQTPKHLITATGQRVTLRCSPRSGDLSVYWYQQSLDQGLQFLIQYYNGEERAKGNILERFSAQQFPDLHSELNLSSLELGDSALYFCASSLLGSGTEAFFGQGTRLTVV.

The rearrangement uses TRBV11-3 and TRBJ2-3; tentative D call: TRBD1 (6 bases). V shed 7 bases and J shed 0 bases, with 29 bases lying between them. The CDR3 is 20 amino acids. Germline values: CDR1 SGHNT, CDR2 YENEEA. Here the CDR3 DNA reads TGTGCCAGCAACCGGGCTCACACCTCAACAGGGTCCTTAAGCACAGATACGCAGTATTTT. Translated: CASNRAHTSTGSLSTDTQYF.

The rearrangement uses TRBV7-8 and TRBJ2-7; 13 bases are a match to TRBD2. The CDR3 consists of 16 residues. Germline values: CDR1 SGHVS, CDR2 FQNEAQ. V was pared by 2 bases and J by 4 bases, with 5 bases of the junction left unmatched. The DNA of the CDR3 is TGTGCCAGCAGCTTAACCGGGACTAGCGGGACTTACGAGCAGTACTTC. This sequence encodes CASSLTGTSGTYEQYF.

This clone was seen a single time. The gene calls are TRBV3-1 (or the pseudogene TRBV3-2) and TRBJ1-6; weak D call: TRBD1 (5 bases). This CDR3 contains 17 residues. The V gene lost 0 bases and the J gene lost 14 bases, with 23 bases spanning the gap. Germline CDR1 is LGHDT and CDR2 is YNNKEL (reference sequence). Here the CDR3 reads CASSQDYRQPYQKSLHF. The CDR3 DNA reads TGTGCCAGCAGCCAAGATTATCGACAGCCTTATCAAAAGTCCCTCCACTTT.

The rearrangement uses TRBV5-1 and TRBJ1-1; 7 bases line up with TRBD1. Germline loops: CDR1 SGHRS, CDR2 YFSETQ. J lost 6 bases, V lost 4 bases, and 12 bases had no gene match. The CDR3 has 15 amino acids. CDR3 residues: CASSPDRAASPEAFF. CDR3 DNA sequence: TGCGCCAGCAGCCCAGACAGGGCAGCTTCTCCTGAAGCTTTCTTT. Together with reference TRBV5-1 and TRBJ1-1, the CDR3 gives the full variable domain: KAGVTQTPRYLIKTRGQQVTLSCSPISGHRSVSWYQQTPGQGLQFLFEYFSETQRNKGNFPGRFSGRQFSNSRSEMNVSTLELGDSALYLCASSPDRAASPEAFFGQGTRLTVV.

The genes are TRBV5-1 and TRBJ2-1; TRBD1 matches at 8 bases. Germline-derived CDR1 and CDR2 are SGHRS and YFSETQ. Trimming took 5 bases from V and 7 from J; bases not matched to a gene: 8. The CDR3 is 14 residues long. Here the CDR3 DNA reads TGCGCCAGCAGAAGGTCGACAGGGGAGAATGAGCAGTTCTTC. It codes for CASRRSTGENEQFF.

The CDR3 region has the DNA TGTGCCAGCAGCCTAGAACAGGGCTACAATGAGCAGTTCTTC. Its translation: CASSLEQGYNEQFF. The rearrangement links TRBV9 to TRBJ2-1; D is possibly TRBD1 (6 bases). Germline-derived CDR1 and CDR2 are SGDLS and YYNGEE. Trimming removed 4 bases at V and 3 bases at J, with 11 bases between. The length of the CDR3 is 14 residues.

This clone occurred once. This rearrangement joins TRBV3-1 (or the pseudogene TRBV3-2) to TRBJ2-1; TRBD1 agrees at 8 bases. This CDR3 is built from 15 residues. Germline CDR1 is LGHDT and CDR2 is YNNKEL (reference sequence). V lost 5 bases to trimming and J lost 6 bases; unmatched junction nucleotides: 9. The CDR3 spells CASSTGTGNFNEQFF. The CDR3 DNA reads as TGTGCCAGCAGCACCGGGACAGGTAATTTCAATGAGCAGTTCTTC.

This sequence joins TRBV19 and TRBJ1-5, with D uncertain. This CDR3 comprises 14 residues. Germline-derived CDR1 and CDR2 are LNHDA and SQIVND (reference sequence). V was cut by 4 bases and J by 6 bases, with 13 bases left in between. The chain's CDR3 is CASSSSSRSQPQHF. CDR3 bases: TGTGCCAGTAGTAGTTCTAGTCGAAGTCAGCCCCAGCATTTT.

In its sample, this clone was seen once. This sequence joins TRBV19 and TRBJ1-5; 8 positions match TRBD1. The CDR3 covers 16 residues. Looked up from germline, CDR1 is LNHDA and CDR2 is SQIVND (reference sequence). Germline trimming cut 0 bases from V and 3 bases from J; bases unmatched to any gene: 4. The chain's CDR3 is CASSIDSQGANQPQHF. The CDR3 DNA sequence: TGTGCCAGTAGTATAGATAGTCAGGGGGCCAATCAGCCCCAGCATTTT.

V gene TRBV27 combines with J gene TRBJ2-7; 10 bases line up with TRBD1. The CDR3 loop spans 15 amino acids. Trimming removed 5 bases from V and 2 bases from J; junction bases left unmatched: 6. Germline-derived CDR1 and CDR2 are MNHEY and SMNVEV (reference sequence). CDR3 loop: CASSHRTGGPYEQYF. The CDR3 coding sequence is TGTGCCAGCAGTCACCGGACAGGGGGACCCTACGAGCAGTACTTC.

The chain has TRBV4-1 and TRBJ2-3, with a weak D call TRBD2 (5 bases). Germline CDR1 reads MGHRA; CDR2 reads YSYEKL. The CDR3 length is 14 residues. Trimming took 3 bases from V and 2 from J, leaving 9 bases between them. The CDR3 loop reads CASSHGENTDTQYF. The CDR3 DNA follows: TGCGCCAGCAGCCACGGGGAGAACACAGATACGCAGTATTTT.

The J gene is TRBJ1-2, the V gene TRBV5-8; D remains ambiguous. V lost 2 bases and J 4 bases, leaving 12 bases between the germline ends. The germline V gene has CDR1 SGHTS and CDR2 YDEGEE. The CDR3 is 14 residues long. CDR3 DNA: TGTGCCAGCAGCTTACGAGATTCTGGCTATGGCTACACCTTC. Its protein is CASSLRDSGYGYTF.

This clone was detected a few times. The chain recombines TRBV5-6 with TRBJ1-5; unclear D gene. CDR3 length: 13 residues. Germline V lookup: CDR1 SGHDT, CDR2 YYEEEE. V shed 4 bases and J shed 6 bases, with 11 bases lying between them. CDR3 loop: CASSKHGGQPQHF. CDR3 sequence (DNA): TGTGCCAGCAGCAAACATGGTGGTCAGCCCCAGCATTTT.

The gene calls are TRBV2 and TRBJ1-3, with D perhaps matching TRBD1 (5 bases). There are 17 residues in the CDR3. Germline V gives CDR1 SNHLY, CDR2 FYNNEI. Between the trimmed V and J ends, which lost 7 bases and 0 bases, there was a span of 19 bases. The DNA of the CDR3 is TGTGCCAGCAATAAAAAACAGGAACTTATCTCTGGAAACACCATATATTTT. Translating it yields CASNKKQELISGNTIYF.

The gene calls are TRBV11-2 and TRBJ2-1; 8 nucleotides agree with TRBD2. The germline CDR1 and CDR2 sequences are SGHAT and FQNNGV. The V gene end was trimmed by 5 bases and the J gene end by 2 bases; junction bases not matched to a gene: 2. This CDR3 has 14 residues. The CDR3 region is CASSRAGAYNEQFF. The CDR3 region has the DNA TGTGCCAGCAGCCGAGCGGGAGCCTACAATGAGCAGTTCTTC. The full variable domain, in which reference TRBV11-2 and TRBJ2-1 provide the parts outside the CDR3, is EAGVAQSPRYKIIEKRQSVAFWCNPISGHATLYWYQQILGQGPKLLIQFQNNGVVDDSQLPKDRFSAERLKGVDSTLKIQPAKLEDSAVYLCASSRAGAYNEQFFGPGTRLTVL.

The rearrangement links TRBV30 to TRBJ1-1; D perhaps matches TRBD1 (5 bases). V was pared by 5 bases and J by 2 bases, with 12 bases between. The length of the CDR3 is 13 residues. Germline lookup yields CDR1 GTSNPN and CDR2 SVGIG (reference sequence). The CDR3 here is CAWDTRVNTEAFF. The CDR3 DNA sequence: TGTGCCTGGGACACCAGGGTAAACACTGAAGCTTTCTTT.

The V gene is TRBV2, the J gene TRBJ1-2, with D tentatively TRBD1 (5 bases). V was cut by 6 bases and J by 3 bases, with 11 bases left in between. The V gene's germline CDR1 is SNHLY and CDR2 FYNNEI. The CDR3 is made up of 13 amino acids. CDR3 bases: TGTGCCAGCAGATCGACAGCGTACTATGGCTACACCTTC. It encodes CASRSTAYYGYTF.

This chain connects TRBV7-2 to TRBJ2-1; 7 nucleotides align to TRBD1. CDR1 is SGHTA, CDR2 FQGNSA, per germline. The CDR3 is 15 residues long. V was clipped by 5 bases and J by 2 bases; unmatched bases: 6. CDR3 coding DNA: TGTGCCAGCAGCAACCGGGACAGTCCCTACAATGAGCAGTTCTTC. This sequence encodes CASSNRDSPYNEQFF.

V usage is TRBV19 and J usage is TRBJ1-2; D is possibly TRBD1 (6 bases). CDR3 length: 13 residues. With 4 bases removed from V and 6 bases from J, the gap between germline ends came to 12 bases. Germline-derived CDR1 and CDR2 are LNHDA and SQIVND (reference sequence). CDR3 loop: CASSRGLEDGYTF. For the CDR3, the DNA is TGTGCCAGTAGTAGGGGGCTGGAGGATGGCTACACCTTC.

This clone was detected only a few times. The CDR3 region has the DNA TGTGCCACTAACAGGGGGTCCTACGAGCAGTACTTC. This codes for CATNRGSYEQYF. J is TRBJ2-7 and V is TRBV7-9; 8 nucleotides agree with TRBD1. The CDR3 is 12 amino acids. The germline V gene has CDR1 SEHNR and CDR2 FQNEAQ (reference sequence). Trimming cost V 10 bases and J 1 base; bases outside gene matches: 3. Full variable domain (rest looked up from reference TRBV7-9 and TRBJ2-7): DTGVSQNPRHKITKRGQNVTFRCDPISEHNRLYWYRQTLGQGPEFLTYFQNEAQLEKSRLLSDRFSAERPKGSFSTLEIQRTEQGDSAMYLCATNRGSYEQYFGPGTRLTVT.

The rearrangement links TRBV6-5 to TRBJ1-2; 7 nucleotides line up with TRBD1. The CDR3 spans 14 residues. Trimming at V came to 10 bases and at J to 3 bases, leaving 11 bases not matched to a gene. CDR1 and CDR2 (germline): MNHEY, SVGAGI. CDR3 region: CAITAGTVDYGYTF. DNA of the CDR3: TGTGCCATCACTGCCGGGACAGTAGACTATGGCTACACCTTC.

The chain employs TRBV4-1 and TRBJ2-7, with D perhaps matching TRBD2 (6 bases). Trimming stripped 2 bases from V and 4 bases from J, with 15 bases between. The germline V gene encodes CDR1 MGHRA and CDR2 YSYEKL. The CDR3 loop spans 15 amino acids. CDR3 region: CASSQTRGLLYEQYF. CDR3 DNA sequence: TGCGCCAGCAGCCAAACGCGGGGCCTTCTTTACGAGCAGTACTTC.

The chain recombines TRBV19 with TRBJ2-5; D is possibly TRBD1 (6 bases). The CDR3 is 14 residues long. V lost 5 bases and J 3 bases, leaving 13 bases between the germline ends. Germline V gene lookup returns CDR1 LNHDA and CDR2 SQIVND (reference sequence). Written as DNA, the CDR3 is TGTGCCAGTAGTCCCGCCTCAGGGGAAGAGACCCAGTACTTC. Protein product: CASSPASGEETQYF.

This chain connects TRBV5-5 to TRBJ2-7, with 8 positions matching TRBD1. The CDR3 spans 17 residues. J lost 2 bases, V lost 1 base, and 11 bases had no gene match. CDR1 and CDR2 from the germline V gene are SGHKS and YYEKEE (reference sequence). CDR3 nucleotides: TGTGCCAGCAGCTTGATCGGCGGACAGGGCCCAACCTACGAGCAGTACTTC. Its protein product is CASSLIGGQGPTYEQYF. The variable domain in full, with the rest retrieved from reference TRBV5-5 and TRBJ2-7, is DAGVTQSPTHLIKTRGQQVTLRCSPISGHKSVSWYQQVLGQGPQFIFQYYEKEERGRGNFPDRFSARQFPNYSSELNVNALLLGDSALYLCASSLIGGQGPTYEQYFGPGTRLTVT.

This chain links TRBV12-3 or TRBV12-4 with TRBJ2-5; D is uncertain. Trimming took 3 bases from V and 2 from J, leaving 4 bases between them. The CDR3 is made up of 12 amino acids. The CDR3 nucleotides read TGTGCCAGCAGTTTGTATCAAGAGACCCAGTACTTC. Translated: CASSLYQETQYF.

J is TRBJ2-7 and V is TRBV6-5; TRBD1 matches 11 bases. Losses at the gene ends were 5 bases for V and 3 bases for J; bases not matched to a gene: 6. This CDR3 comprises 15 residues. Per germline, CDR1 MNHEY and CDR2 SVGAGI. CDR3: CASSPAGTGGYEQYF. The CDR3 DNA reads TGTGCCAGCAGTCCGGCCGGGACAGGGGGCTACGAGCAGTACTTC.

The CDR3 spells CASSHSRQGKAFF. In DNA, the CDR3 is TGTGCCAGCAGCCACTCCAGACAGGGCAAAGCTTTCTTT. The genes are TRBV3-1 (or the pseudogene TRBV3-2) and TRBJ1-1, with 7 bases matching TRBD1. Germline lookup yields CDR1 LGHDT and CDR2 YNNKEL (reference sequence). V was pared by 3 bases and J by 9 bases, with 7 bases of the junction left unmatched. There are 13 residues in the CDR3.

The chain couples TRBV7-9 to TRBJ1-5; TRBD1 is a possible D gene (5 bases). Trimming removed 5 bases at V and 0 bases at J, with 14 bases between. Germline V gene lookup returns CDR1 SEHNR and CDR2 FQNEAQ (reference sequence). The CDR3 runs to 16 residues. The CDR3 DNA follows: TGTGCCAGCAGCCCTAACTGGGGCGATAGCAATCAGCCCCAGCATTTT. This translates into CASSPNWGDSNQPQHF.

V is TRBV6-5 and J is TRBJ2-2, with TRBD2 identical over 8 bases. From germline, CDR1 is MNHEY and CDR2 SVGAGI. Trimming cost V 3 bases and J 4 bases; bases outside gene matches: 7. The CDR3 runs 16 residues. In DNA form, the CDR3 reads TGTGCCAGCAGTTATGTGGCGGGAGGTTCCACCGGGGAGCTGTTTTTT. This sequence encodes CASSYVAGGSTGELFF.